Shown below are 8 T cell receptor beta chains from a single sample sequenced in a study of response to subunit inactivated influenza vaccine. TCRdb analysed the RT-PCR reads with MiXCR anew, one entry per CDR3 protein. The data show around 600,000 distinct CDR3 sequences, around 11% seen once. These records were also assigned to another study, of T cells expressing NK-cell markers. As that study records: cDNA encoding TCR beta was synthesized via 5'RACE template switching incorporating UMIs.

Material: PBMCs from blood, obtained on the day of vaccination. The receptors were gathered from a man aged 45-60 years who received an inactivated influenza vaccine.

The chain has TRBV6-5 and TRBJ2-7; 7 bases agree with TRBD1. The CDR3 runs 12 residues. Germline-derived CDR1 and CDR2 are MNHEY and SVGAGI. Unmatched junction bases numbered 9, after V lost 11 bases and J lost 5 bases. CDR3 in amino acids: CASSRGGNEQYF. For the CDR3, the DNA is TGTGCCTCAAGCAGAGGGGGCAACGAGCAGTACTTC.

This clonotype has more than one count but fewer than ten. V is TRBV6-2 or TRBV6-3 and J is TRBJ2-2; 11 bases line up with TRBD2. Germline CDR1 MNHEY, CDR2 SVGEGT. CDR3 size: 16 residues. With V trimmed by 2 bases and J by 6 bases, 5 bases remained unmatched. Here the CDR3 reads CASSYGLAGGAGELFF. DNA of the CDR3: TGTGCCAGCAGTTACGGGCTAGCGGGAGGCGCCGGGGAGCTGTTTTTT.

This clonotype has at least ten counts. The rearrangement links TRBV28 to TRBJ2-3; no firm D call. There are 13 residues in the CDR3. Between the trimmed V and J ends, which lost 6 bases and 0 bases, there was a span of 7 bases. The germline V gene encodes CDR1 MDHEN and CDR2 SYDVKM. CDR3 protein: CASSPLSTDTQYF. The CDR3 nucleotides read TGTGCCAGCAGCCCTCTCAGCACAGATACGCAGTATTTT.

The chain recombines TRBV29-1 with TRBJ2-2; 12 bases map to TRBD2. J lost 5 bases, V lost 2 bases, and 12 bases had no gene match. In germline, CDR1 is SQVTM, CDR2 ANQGSEA. This CDR3 is 18 amino acids long. Here the CDR3 reads CSVERGASGRARTGELFF. The CDR3 DNA follows: TGCAGCGTTGAAAGGGGGGCTAGCGGGAGGGCCCGGACCGGGGAGCTGTTTTTT.

This sequence joins TRBV20-1 and TRBJ1-6; tentatively, D is TRBD1 (5 bases). V lost 0 bases to trimming and J lost 7 bases, with 13 bases between them. This CDR3 comprises 15 residues. Germline CDR1 and CDR2: DFQATT and SNEGSKA (reference sequence). CDR3: CSARDPGRRNSPLHF. The CDR3 region has the DNA TGCAGTGCTAGAGACCCGGGACGCAGAAATTCACCCCTCCACTTT.

This clonotype was counted many times. The J gene is TRBJ2-2, the V gene TRBV29-1; no clear D. The CDR3 is made up of 13 amino acids. Looked up from germline, CDR1 is SQVTM and CDR2 is ANQGSEA. Trimming removed 4 bases from V and 0 bases from J, with 6 bases in between. The CDR3 reads CSVAEANTGELFF. CDR3 nucleotides: TGCAGCGTTGCAGAAGCGAACACCGGGGAGCTGTTTTTT.

This clonotype has more than one count but fewer than ten. This chain links TRBV10-3 with TRBJ1-1; D is perhaps TRBD1 (5 bases). The V and J ends lost 0 bases and 1 base respectively, with 9 bases between them. In germline, CDR1 is ENHRY, CDR2 SYGVKD. This CDR3 comprises 15 residues. CDR3 residues: CAISESNGANTEAFF. The CDR3 coding sequence is TGTGCCATCAGTGAGTCGAATGGGGCGAACACTGAAGCTTTCTTT.

This sequence joins TRBV11-2 and TRBJ2-3; TRBD1 is a possible D gene (5 bases). V was cut by 9 bases and J by 0 bases, with 25 bases left in between. The CDR3 extends over 18 amino acids. Germline V lookup: CDR1 SGHAT, CDR2 FQNNGV. CDR3 DNA sequence: TGTGCCAGTGCCCAGGGAAGGCTACCCGCTCCTAGCACAGATACGCAGTATTTT. Translated, it gives CASAQGRLPAPSTDTQYF.